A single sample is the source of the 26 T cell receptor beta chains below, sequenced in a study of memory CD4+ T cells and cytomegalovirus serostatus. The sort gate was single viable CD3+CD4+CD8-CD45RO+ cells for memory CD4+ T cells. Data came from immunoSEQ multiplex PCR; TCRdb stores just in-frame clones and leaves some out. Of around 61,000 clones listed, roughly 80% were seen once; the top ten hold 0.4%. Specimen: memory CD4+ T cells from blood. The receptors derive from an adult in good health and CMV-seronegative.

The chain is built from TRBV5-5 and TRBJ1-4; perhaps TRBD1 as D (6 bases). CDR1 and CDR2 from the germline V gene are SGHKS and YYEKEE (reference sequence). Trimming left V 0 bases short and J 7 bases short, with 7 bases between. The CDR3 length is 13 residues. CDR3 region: CASSLVQGEKLFF. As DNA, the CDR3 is TGTGCCAGCAGCTTGGTACAGGGTGAAAAACTGTTTTTT. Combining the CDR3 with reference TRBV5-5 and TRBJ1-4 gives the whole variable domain DAGVTQSPTHLIKTRGQQVTLRCSPISGHKSVSWYQQVLGQGPQFIFQYYEKEERGRGNFPDRFSARQFPNYSSELNVNALLLGDSALYLCASSLVQGEKLFFGSGTQLSVL.

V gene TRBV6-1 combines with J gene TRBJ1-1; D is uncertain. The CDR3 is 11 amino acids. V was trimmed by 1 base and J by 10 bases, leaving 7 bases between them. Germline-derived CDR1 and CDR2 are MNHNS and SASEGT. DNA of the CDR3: TGTGCCAGCAGTGAAGGTATTGTAGCTTTCTTT. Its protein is CASSEGIVAFF.

The CDR3 loop reads CAWAGVYEQYF. In DNA form, the CDR3 reads TGTGCCTGGGCCGGGGTCTACGAGCAGTACTTC. V usage is TRBV30 and J usage is TRBJ2-7, with a tentative D call TRBD2 (5 bases). The V gene's germline CDR1 is GTSNPN and CDR2 SVGIG (reference sequence). This CDR3 is built from 11 residues. Trimming shortened V by 5 bases and J by 3 bases, and 8 bases separated the two germline ends. Full variable domain (rest looked up from reference TRBV30 and TRBJ2-7): SQTIHQWPATLVQPVGSPLSLECTVEGTSNPNLYWYRQAAGRGLQLLFYSVGIGQISSEVPQNLSASRPQDRQFILSSKKLLLSDSGFYLCAWAGVYEQYFGPGTRLTVT.

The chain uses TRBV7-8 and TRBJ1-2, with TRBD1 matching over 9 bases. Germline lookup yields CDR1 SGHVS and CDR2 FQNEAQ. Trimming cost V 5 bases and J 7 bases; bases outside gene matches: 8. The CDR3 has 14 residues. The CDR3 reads CASSQQGAWGGYTF. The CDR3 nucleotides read TGTGCCAGCAGCCAACAGGGGGCTTGGGGTGGCTACACCTTC.

CDR3 sequence (DNA): TGTGCCAGCAGCTCCCCTAGCGGGGGGTTCGGGGAGCTGTTTTTT. Protein: CASSSPSGGFGELFF. The chain employs TRBV11-1 and TRBJ2-2; the match to TRBD2 covers 11 bases. Germline V gene sequence: CDR1 SGHAT, CDR2 FQDESV (reference sequence). The ends lost 4 bases at V and 7 bases at J; junction bases unmatched: 5. This CDR3 comprises 15 residues.

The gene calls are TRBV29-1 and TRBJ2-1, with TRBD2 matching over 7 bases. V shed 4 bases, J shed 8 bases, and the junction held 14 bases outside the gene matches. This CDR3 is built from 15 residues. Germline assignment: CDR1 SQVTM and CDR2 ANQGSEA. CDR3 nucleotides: TGCAGCGTTGTCCTGGGGAGCGGGGTACGGGATGAGCAGTTCTTC. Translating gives CSVVLGSGVRDEQFF.

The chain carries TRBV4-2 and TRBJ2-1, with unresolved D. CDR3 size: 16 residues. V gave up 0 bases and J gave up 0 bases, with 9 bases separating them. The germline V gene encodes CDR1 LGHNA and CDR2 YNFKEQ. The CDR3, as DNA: TGTGCCAGCAGCCAAGATTCGATTAGCTCCTACAATGAGCAGTTCTTC. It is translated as CASSQDSISSYNEQFF.

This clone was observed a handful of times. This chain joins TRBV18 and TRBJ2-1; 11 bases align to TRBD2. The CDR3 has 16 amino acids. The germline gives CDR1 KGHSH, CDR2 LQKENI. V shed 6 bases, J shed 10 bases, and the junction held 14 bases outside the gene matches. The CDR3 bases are TGTGCCAGCTCGGAACGGACTAGCGGGCCCTCAGGGGAGCAGTTCTTC. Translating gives CASSERTSGPSGEQFF.

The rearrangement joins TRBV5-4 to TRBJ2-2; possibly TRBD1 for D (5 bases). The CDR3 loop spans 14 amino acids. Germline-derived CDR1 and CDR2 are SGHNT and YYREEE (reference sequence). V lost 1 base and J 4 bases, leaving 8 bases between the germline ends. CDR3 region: CASSLRGSTGELFF. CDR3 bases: TGTGCCAGCAGCTTGAGGGGATCCACCGGGGAGCTGTTTTTT.

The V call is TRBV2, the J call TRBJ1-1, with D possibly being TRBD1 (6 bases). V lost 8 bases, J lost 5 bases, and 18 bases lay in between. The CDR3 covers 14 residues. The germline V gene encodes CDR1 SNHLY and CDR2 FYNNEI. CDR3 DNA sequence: TGTGCCAGCGCCCTCTTACAGGGCCGGACTGAAGCTTTCTTT. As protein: CASALLQGRTEAFF.

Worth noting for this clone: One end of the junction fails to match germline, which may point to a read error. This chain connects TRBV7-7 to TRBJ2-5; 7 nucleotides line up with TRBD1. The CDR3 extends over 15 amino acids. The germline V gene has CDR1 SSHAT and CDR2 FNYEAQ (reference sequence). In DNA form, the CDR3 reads TGTGCTAGCAGCCCGGGGCGGACAGGCCAAGAGACCCAGTACTTC. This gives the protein CASSPGRTGQETQYF.

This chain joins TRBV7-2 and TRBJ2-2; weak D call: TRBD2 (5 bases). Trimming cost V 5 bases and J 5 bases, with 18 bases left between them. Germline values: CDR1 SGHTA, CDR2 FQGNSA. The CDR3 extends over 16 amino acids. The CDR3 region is CASSPLSRTATGELFF. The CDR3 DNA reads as TGTGCCAGCAGCCCACTGAGTAGGACTGCTACCGGGGAGCTGTTTTTT.

DNA of the CDR3: TGTGCCAGCAGAGGGGGCGGGGGAACCCCAAGGGATACGCAGTATTTT. It specifies CASRGGGGTPRDTQYF. The rearrangement links TRBV2 to TRBJ2-3; D possibly matches TRBD1 or TRBD2 (7 bases each). CDR1 and CDR2 from the germline V gene are SNHLY and FYNNEI. V dropped 6 bases and J dropped 6 bases, with 22 bases sitting between them. The CDR3 consists of 16 residues.

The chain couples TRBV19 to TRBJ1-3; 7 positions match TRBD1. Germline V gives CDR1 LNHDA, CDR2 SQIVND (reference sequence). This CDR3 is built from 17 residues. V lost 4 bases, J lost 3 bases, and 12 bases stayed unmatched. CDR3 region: CASSTLKDRTYGNTIYF. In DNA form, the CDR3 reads TGTGCCAGTAGTACCCTAAAGGACAGGACCTATGGAAACACCATATATTTT.

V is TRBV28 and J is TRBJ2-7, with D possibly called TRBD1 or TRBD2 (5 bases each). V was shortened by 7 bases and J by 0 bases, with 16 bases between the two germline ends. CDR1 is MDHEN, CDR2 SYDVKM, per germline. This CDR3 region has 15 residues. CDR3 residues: CASTPVGPSSYEQYF. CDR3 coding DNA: TGTGCCAGCACCCCCGTGGGACCGAGCTCCTACGAGCAGTACTTC.

This CDR3 is CASSLRGGRLNEQFF. In DNA form, the CDR3 reads TGTGCCAGCAGTCTGCGGGGGGGCCGGCTCAATGAGCAGTTCTTC. The chain is built from TRBV28 and TRBJ2-1, with 9 positions matching TRBD2. Germline values: CDR1 MDHEN, CDR2 SYDVKM. This CDR3 region has 15 residues. V lost 5 bases and J lost 6; bases outside the gene matches: 8.

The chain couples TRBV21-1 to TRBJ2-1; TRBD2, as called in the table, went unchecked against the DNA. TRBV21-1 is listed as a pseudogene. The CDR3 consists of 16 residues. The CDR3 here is CASSKTSGGAYNEQFF. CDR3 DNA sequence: TGTGCCAGCAGCAAAACTAGCGGGGGGGCCTACAATGAGCAGTTCTTC.

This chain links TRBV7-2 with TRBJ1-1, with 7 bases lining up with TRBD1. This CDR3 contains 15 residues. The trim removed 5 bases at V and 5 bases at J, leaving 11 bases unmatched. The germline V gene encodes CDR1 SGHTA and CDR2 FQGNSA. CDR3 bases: TGTGCCAGCAGCGTCCCAGGGGGGAGAAGGACTGAAGCTTTCTTT. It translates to CASSVPGGRRTEAFF.

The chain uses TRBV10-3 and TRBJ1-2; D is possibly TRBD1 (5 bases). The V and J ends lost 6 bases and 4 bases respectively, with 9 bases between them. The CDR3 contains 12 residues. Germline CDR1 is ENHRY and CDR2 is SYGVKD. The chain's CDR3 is CAISDRVYGYTF. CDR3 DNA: TGTGCCATCAGCGACAGAGTCTATGGCTACACCTTC.

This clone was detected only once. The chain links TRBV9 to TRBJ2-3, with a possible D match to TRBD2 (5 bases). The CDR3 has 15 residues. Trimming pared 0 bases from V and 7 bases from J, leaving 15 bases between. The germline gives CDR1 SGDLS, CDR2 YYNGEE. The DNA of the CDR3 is TGTGCCAGCAGCGTAGAAGAGCGGATAGGGAATACGCAGTATTTT. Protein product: CASSVEERIGNTQYF. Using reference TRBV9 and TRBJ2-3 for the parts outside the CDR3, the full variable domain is DSGVTQTPKHLITATGQRVTLRCSPRSGDLSVYWYQQSLDQGLQFLIQYYNGEERAKGNILERFSAQQFPDLHSELNLSSLELGDSALYFCASSVEERIGNTQYFGPGTRLTVL.

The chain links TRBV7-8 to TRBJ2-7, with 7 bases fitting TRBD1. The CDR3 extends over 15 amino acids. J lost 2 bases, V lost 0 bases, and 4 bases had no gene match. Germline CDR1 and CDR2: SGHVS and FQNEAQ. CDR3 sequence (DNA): TGTGCCAGCAGCTTAGCGGCAGGGGGAACCTACGAGCAGTACTTC. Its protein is CASSLAAGGTYEQYF. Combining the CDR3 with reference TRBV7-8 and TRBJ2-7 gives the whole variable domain GAGVSQSPRYKVAKRGQDVALRCDPISGHVSLFWYQQALGQGPEFLTYFQNEAQLDKSGLPSDRFFAERPEGSVSTLKIQRTQQEDSAVYLCASSLAAGGTYEQYFGPGTRLTVT.

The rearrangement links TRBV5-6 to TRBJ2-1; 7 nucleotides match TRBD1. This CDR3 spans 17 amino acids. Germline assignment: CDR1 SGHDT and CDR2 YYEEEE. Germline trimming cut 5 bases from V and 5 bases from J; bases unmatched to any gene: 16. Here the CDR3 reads CASRPEIWDRQNNEQFF. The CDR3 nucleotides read TGTGCCAGCAGGCCGGAGATCTGGGACAGACAGAACAATGAGCAGTTCTTC.

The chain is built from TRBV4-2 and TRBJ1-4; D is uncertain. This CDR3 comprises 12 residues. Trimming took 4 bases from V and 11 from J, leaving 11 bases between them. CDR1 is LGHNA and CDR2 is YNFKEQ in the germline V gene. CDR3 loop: CASSPSVGKLFF. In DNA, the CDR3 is TGTGCCAGCAGCCCGAGCGTAGGGAAACTGTTTTTT.

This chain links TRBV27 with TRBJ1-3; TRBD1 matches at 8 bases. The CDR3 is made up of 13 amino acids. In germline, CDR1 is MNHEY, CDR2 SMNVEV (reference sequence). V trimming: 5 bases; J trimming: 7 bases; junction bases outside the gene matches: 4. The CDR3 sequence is CASSDRGENTIYF. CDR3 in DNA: TGTGCCAGCAGTGACAGGGGAGAGAACACCATATATTTT.

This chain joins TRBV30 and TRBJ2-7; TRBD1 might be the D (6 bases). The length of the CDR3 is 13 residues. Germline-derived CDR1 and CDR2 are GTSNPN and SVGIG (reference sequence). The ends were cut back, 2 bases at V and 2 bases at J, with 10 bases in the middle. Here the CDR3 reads CAWSSGAPYEQYF. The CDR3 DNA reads TGTGCCTGGAGTTCAGGGGCCCCCTACGAGCAGTACTTC.

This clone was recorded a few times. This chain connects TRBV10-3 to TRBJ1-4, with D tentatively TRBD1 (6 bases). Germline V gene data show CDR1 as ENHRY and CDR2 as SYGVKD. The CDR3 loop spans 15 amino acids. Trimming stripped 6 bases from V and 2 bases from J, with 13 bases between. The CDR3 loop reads CAISPRTGTNEKLFF. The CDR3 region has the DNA TGTGCCATCAGCCCCCGTACAGGGACTAATGAAAAACTGTTTTTT.